These T cell receptor beta chains were read from a single sample in a study of T cell repertoires in cytomegalovirus infection. A single record per CDR3 protein comes from TCRdb applying MiXCR to the reads. The sample has roughly 180,000 distinct CDR3 sequences, about a sixth seen once. Sequenced: CD8+ T cells from PBMCs. The receptors were gathered from a human donor in good health (CMV status not recorded). Some clones in this sample may be carry-over from other donors' samples. The CDR3 runs from the conserved cysteine through the conserved F or W. Each record gives: CDR3 protein, CDR3 DNA, D gene, J gene, V gene, CDR3 length, clone size. A D gene is named only where the DNA matches it firmly. The size of a clone is reported for some rows only, either as once, few or many, or as a class for expanded clones.

CDR3aa: CASRESGQGVWNQPQHF
CDR3nt: TGTGCCAGCAGAGAGTCGGGACAGGGAGTGTGGAATCAGCCCCAGCATTTT
d_gene: TRBD1
j_gene: TRBJ1-5
v_gene: TRBV6-1
len: 17
abundance: NA

CDR3aa: CASSYSDGYYEQYF
CDR3nt: TGTGCCAGCAGTTACTCGGACGGATACTACGAGCAGTACTTC
d_gene: NA
j_gene: TRBJ2-7
v_gene: TRBV6-8
len: 14
abundance: few

CDR3aa: CASSLGTGESYEQYF
CDR3nt: TGTGCCAGCAGCTTAGGAACAGGGGAGAGTTACGAGCAGTACTTC
d_gene: TRBD1
j_gene: TRBJ2-7
v_gene: TRBV7-9
len: 15
abundance: few

CDR3aa: CSARTSGGALAGELFF
CDR3nt: TGCAGTGCTAGGACTAGCGGGGGGGCCTTGGCCGGGGAGCTGTTTTTT
d_gene: TRBD2
j_gene: TRBJ2-2
v_gene: TRBV20-1
len: 16
abundance: few

CDR3aa: CASSFRGINQPQHF
CDR3nt: TGTGCCAGCAGTTTTAGAGGAATCAATCAGCCCCAGCATTTT
d_gene: NA
j_gene: TRBJ1-5
v_gene: TRBV28
len: 14
abundance: few

CDR3aa: CSGHRDREAFF
CDR3nt: TGCAGCGGTCACCGGGACAGGGAGGCTTTCTTT
d_gene: TRBD1
j_gene: TRBJ1-1
v_gene: TRBV29-1
len: 11
abundance: NA

CDR3aa: CASSLGQDRGPPSYGYTF
CDR3nt: TGTGCCAGCAGCTTAGGGCAGGACAGGGGGCCCCCCTCCTATGGCTACACCTTC
d_gene: TRBD1
j_gene: TRBJ1-2
v_gene: TRBV7-2
len: 18
abundance: few

CDR3aa: CASTQDEEGAYEQYF
CDR3nt: TGCGCCAGCACCCAAGATGAGGAGGGGGCCTACGAGCAGTACTTC
d_gene: NA
j_gene: TRBJ2-7
v_gene: TRBV4-3
len: 15
abundance: NA

CDR3aa: CASTLSRDRQKQFF
CDR3nt: TGTGCCAGCACCCTATCACGGGACAGACAGAAGCAGTTCTTC
d_gene: TRBD1
j_gene: TRBJ2-1
v_gene: TRBV7-9
len: 14
abundance: few

CDR3aa: CSARDISQGTEAFF
CDR3nt: TGCAGTGCTAGAGATATCTCTCAGGGGACTGAAGCTTTCTTT
d_gene: NA
j_gene: TRBJ1-1
v_gene: TRBV20-1
len: 14
abundance: NA

CDR3aa: CASSSPEGAPYGYTF
CDR3nt: TGTGCCAGCAGCTCGCCGGAAGGTGCTCCCTATGGCTACACCTTC
d_gene: NA
j_gene: TRBJ1-2
v_gene: TRBV7-9
len: 15
abundance: few

CDR3aa: CASSLAQNYEQYF
CDR3nt: TGTGCCAGCAGCTTAGCACAGAACTACGAGCAGTACTTC
d_gene: NA
j_gene: TRBJ2-7
v_gene: TRBV7-7
len: 13
abundance: many

CDR3aa: CASSASSGTGVEQYF
CDR3nt: TGTGCCAGCAGCGCGTCGTCCGGGACAGGGGTTGAGCAGTACTTC
d_gene: TRBD1
j_gene: TRBJ2-7
v_gene: TRBV7-6
len: 15
abundance: few

CDR3aa: CASEAVGELFF
CDR3nt: TGTGCCAGTGAAGCAGTCGGGGAGCTGTTTTTT
d_gene: NA
j_gene: TRBJ2-2
v_gene: TRBV6-6
len: 11
abundance: few

CDR3aa: CASSYNTGGVQFF
CDR3nt: TGTGCCAGCAGTTACAATACGGGGGGCGTTCAGTTCTTC
d_gene: NA
j_gene: TRBJ2-1
v_gene: TRBV6-2/TRBV6-3
len: 13
abundance: NA

CDR3aa: CASSGGQAPSKNIQYF
CDR3nt: TGTGCCAGCAGCGGGGGACAGGCGCCTTCCAAAAACATTCAGTACTTC
d_gene: TRBD1
j_gene: TRBJ2-4
v_gene: TRBV7-9
len: 16
abundance: NA

CDR3aa: CASTTTGTGNEQYF
CDR3nt: TGTGCCAGCACCACCACAGGGACAGGGAACGAGCAGTACTTC
d_gene: TRBD1
j_gene: TRBJ2-7
v_gene: TRBV6-2/TRBV6-3
len: 14
abundance: NA

CDR3aa: CASGLGLNQPQHF
CDR3nt: TGTGCTAGTGGTTTAGGGCTCAATCAGCCCCAGCATTTT
d_gene: NA
j_gene: TRBJ1-5
v_gene: TRBV12-5
len: 13
abundance: few

CDR3aa: CACGQVPEQYF
CDR3nt: TGCGCCTGCGGCCAAGTACCCGAGCAGTACTTC
d_gene: NA
j_gene: TRBJ2-7
v_gene: TRBV10-2
len: 11
abundance: NA

CDR3aa: CASSVRAHEQYF
CDR3nt: TGTGCCAGCAGTGTCCGAGCCCACGAGCAGTACTTC
d_gene: NA
j_gene: TRBJ2-7
v_gene: TRBV2
len: 12
abundance: NA

CDR3aa: CASSDLGATEAFF
CDR3nt: TGTGCCAGCAGTGATCTGGGGGCCACTGAAGCTTTCTTT
d_gene: NA
j_gene: TRBJ1-1
v_gene: TRBV2
len: 13
abundance: NA

CDR3aa: CASSRPTGGTKNIQYF
CDR3nt: TGTGCCAGCAGCCGACCGACAGGGGGCACCAAAAACATTCAGTACTTC
d_gene: TRBD1
j_gene: TRBJ2-4
v_gene: TRBV7-2
len: 16
abundance: few

CDR3aa: CASSNLDGANEKLFF
CDR3nt: TGTGCCAGCAGTAACCTCGATGGGGCGAATGAAAAACTGTTTTTT
d_gene: NA
j_gene: TRBJ1-4
v_gene: TRBV6-5
len: 15
abundance: few

CDR3aa: CASSGPGGEKLFF
CDR3nt: TGTGCCAGCAGTGGCCCTGGAGGGGAAAAACTGTTTTTT
d_gene: NA
j_gene: TRBJ1-4
v_gene: TRBV7-8
len: 13
abundance: few

CDR3aa: CASRNSRGRSYGYTF
CDR3nt: TGTGCCAGCAGAAACTCCCGGGGCCGCTCTTATGGCTACACCTTC
d_gene: NA
j_gene: TRBJ1-2
v_gene: TRBV6-2/TRBV6-3
len: 15
abundance: few

CDR3aa: CASSLVAGDDEQFF
CDR3nt: TGTGCCAGCAGTTTAGTAGCGGGGGACGATGAGCAGTTCTTC
d_gene: TRBD2
j_gene: TRBJ2-1
v_gene: TRBV28
len: 14
abundance: few

CDR3aa: CASSLRAGGTDTQYF
CDR3nt: TGTGCCAGCAGTTTAAGGGCGGGGGGAACAGATACGCAGTATTTT
d_gene: TRBD2
j_gene: TRBJ2-3
v_gene: TRBV28
len: 15
abundance: few

CDR3aa: CASSPDPGSGANVLTF
CDR3nt: TGTGCCAGCAGCCCCGACCCGGGCTCTGGGGCCAACGTCCTGACTTTC
d_gene: NA
j_gene: TRBJ2-6
v_gene: TRBV7-2
len: 16
abundance: many

CDR3aa: CASSQDLNRSYSNQPQHF
CDR3nt: TGTGCCAGCAGCCAAGATTTGAACAGGAGTTATAGCAATCAGCCCCAGCATTTT
d_gene: NA
j_gene: TRBJ1-5
v_gene: TRBV14
len: 18
abundance: few